A selection of T cell receptor beta chains follows, all from one sample in a study of OX40 agonist ivuxolimab in advanced cancers. TCRdb's copy holds only in-frame clones and misses some; the assay was immunoSEQ multiplex PCR. This sample has tens of thousands of clones; about 80% occur once, and the top ten carry about 2.5%. The sample consisted of CD4+ or CD8+ T cells sorted from blood, taken in a trial of the OX40 agonist ivuxolimab. The receptors were gathered from an adult with an advanced solid tumor such as melanoma, head and neck, liver or kidney cancer. CDR3s include the opening cysteine and the closing phenylalanine or tryptophan.

>TRBJ1-2|TRBV6-4
CASSDVYRAGNYGYTF
>TRBJ2-1|TRBV10-3
CAISERGGLASSYNEQFF
>TRBJ2-5|TRBV5-1
CASSTLPTGGQETQYF
>TRBJ2-5|TRBV7-2
CASSLEGGVETQYF
>TRBJ2-1|TRBV4-3
CASSQGLAGGNEQFF
>TRBJ1-1|TRBV11-1
CASSLRRLDTEAFF
>TRBJ1-4|TRBV6-5
CASSYSRGANEKLFF
>TRBJ2-7|TRBV7-2
CASSRTGVPYEQYF
>TRBJ1-1|TRBV20-1
CSAQQGEEAFF
>TRBJ2-7|TRBV5-4
CASSSAGYYEQYF
>TRBJ1-4|TRBV30
CAWSPGGTNEKLFF
>TRBJ2-3|TRBV19
CASRSLWGDKADTQYF
>TRBJ2-5|TRBV7-9
CASSLESETQYF
>TRBJ1-2|TRBV10-1
CASSDGGNYGYTF
>TRBJ1-6|TRBV5-1
CASSNGQGDSPLHF
>TRBJ2-3|TRBV6-1
CASSVAGGRLGTDTQYF